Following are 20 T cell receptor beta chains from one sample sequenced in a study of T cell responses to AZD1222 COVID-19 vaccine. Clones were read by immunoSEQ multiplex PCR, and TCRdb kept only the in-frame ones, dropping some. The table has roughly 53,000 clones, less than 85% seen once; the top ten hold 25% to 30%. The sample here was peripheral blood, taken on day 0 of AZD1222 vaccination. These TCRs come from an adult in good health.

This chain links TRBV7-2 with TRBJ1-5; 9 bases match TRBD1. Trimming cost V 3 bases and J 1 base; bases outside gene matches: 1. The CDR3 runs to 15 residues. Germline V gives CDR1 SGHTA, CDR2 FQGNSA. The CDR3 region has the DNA TGTGCCAGCAGCTTGACAGGGGGGAGCAATCAGCCCCAGCATTTT. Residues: CASSLTGGSNQPQHF. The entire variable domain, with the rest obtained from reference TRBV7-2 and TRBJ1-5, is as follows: GAGVSQSPSNKVTEKGKDVELRCDPISGHTALYWYRQSLGQGLEFLIYFQGNSAPDKSGLPSDRFSAERTGGSVSTLTIQRTQQEDSAVYLCASSLTGGSNQPQHFGDGTRLSIL.

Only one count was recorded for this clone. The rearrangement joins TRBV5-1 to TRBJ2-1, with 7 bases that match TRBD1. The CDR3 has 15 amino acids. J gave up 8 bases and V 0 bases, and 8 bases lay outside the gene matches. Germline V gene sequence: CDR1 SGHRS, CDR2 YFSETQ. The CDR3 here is CASSLESGQLDEQFF. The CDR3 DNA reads TGCGCCAGCAGCTTGGAATCGGGACAGCTCGATGAGCAGTTCTTC.

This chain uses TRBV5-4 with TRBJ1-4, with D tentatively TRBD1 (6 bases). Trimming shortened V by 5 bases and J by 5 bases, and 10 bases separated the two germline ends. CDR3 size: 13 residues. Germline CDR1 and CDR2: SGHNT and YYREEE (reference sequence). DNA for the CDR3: TGTGCCAGCAGTCGTGGACAGAATGAAAAACTGTTTTTT. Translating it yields CASSRGQNEKLFF.

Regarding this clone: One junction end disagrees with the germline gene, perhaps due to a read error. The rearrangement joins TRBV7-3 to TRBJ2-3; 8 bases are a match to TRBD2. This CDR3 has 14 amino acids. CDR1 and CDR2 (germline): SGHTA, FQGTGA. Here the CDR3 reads CASSLRTSTDTQYF. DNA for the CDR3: TGTGCCAGCAGCCTTCGGACTAGCACCGATACGCAGTATTTT.

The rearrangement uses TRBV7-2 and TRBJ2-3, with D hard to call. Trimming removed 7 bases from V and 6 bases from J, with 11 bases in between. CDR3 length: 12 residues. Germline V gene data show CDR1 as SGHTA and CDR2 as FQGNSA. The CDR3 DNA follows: TGTGCCAGCACCCAGGCGTGGGATACGCAGTATTTT. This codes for CASTQAWDTQYF.

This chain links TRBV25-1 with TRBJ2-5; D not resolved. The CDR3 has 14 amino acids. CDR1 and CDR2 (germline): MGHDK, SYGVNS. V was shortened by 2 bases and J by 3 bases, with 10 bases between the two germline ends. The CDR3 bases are TGTGCCAGCAGTGAACCCCCGGACGAAGAGACCCAGTACTTC. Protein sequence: CASSEPPDEETQYF.

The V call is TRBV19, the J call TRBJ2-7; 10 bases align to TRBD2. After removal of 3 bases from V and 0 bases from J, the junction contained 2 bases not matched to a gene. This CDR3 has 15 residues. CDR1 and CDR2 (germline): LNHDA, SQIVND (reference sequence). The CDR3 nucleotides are TGTGCCAGTAGTATCGCTAGCGGGAGCTCCTACGAGCAGTACTTC. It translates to CASSIASGSSYEQYF.

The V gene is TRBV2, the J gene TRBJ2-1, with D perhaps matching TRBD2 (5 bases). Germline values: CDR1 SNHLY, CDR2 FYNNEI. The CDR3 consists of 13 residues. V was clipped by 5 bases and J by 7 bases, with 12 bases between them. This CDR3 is CASSQGLNNEQFF. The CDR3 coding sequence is TGTGCCAGCAGTCAAGGACTTAATAATGAGCAGTTCTTC.

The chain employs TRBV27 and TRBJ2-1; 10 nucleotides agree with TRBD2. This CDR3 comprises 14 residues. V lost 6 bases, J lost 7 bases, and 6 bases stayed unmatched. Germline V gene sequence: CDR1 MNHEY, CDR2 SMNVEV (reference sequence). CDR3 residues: CASRELAGSNEQFF. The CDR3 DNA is TGTGCCAGCAGGGAACTAGCGGGAAGTAATGAGCAGTTCTTC.

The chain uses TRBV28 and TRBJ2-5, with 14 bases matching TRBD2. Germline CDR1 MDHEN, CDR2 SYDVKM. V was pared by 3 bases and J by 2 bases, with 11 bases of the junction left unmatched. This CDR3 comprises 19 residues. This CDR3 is CASSFSATSGRGGQETQYF. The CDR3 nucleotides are TGTGCCAGCAGTTTTTCTGCGACTAGCGGGAGGGGGGGGCAAGAGACCCAGTACTTC.

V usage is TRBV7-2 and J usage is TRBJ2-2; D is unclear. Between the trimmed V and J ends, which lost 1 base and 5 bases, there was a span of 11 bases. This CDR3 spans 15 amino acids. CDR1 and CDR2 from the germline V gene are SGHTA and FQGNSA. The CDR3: CASSLGSSGTGELFF. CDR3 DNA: TGTGCCAGCAGCTTAGGGTCGAGTGGGACCGGGGAGCTGTTTTTT.

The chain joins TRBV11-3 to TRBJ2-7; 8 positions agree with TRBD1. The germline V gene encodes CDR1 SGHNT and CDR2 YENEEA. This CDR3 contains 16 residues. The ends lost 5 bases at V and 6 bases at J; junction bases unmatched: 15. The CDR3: CASSGRDRQGLGEQYF. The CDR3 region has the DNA TGTGCCAGCAGCGGGCGGGACCGACAGGGGCTAGGCGAGCAGTACTTC.

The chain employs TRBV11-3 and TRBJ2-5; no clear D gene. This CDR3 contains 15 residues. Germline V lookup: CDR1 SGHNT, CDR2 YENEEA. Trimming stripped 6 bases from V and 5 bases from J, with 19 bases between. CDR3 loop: CASSPGPDTSETQYF. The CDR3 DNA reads TGTGCCAGCAGTCCCGGACCGGATACATCGGAGACCCAGTACTTC.

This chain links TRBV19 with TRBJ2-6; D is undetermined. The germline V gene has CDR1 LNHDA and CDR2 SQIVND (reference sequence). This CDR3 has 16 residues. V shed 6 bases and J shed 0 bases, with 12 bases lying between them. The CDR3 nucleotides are TGTGCCAGTAGCCGCCTCGTGGGCTCTGGGGCCAACGTCCTGACTTTC. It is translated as CASSRLVGSGANVLTF. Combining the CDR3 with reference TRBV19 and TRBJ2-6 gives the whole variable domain DGGITQSPKYLFRKEGQNVTLSCEQNLNHDAMYWYRQDPGQGLRLIYYSQIVNDFQKGDIAEGYSVSREKKESFPLTVTSAQKNPTAFYLCASSRLVGSGANVLTFGAGSRLTVL.

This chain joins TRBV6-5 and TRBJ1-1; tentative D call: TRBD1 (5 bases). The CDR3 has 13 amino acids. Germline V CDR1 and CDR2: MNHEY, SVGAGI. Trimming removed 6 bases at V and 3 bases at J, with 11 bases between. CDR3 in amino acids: CASSPGTYTEAFF. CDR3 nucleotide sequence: TGTGCCAGCAGCCCCGGGACCTACACTGAAGCTTTCTTT.

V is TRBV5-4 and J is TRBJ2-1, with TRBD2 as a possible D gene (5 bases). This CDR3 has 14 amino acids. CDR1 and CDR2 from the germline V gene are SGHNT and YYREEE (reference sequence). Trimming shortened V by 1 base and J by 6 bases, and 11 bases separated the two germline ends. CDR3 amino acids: CASSLSSSGNEQFF. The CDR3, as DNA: TGTGCCAGCAGCTTGTCTAGCTCTGGCAATGAGCAGTTCTTC.

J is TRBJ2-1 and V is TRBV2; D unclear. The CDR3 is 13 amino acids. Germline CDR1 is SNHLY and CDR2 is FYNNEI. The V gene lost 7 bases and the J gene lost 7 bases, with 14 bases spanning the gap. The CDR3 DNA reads TGTGCCAGCAACTACCGACCGAGGAATGAGCAGTTCTTC. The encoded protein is CASNYRPRNEQFF.

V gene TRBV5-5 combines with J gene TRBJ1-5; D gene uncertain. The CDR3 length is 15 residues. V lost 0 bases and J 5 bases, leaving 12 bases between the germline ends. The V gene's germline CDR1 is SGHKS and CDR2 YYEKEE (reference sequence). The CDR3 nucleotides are TGTGCCAGCAGCTTGGGGCTGGGCCGGGATCAGCCCCAGCATTTT. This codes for CASSLGLGRDQPQHF. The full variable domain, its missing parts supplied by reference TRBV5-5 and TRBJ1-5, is DAGVTQSPTHLIKTRGQQVTLRCSPISGHKSVSWYQQVLGQGPQFIFQYYEKEERGRGNFPDRFSARQFPNYSSELNVNALLLGDSALYLCASSLGLGRDQPQHFGDGTRLSIL.

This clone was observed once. CDR3 loop: CASSLLSGTGELFF. In DNA, the CDR3 is TGTGCCAGCAGCTTATTATCGGGGACCGGGGAGCTGTTTTTT. The chain joins TRBV11-3 to TRBJ2-2, with D perhaps matching TRBD2 (5 bases). Between the trimmed V and J ends, which lost 2 bases and 5 bases, there was a span of 9 bases. In germline, CDR1 is SGHNT, CDR2 YENEEA. The CDR3 is 14 amino acids.

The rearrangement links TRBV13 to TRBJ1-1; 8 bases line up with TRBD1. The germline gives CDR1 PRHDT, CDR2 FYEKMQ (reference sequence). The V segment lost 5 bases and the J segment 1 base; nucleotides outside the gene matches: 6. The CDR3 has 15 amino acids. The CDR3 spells CASSHRTGPNTEAFF. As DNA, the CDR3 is TGTGCCAGCAGCCATCGGACAGGGCCGAACACTGAAGCTTTCTTT.